One T cell receptor (beta chain) is described in this entry. Which antigen it targets is not known. No much larger clonotype is one base removed from it; base qualities were not supplied. This sample is part of a study of blood T cells in healthy people across ages (dated by TCRdb to between 2015 and 2016). As for the study more broadly: In model experiments, roughly one uniquely barcoded TCR beta cDNA molecule per two T cells was captured by template switching. The donors were divided into four age groups: young (average around 15 years), middle-aged (about 40), aged (roughly 66) and long-lived (roughly 86). To track age-related changes in TCR beta repertoire diversity, the study relied on deep sequencing normalized with unique cDNA molecular identifiers. The study analyzed two additional independent replicas of 1 million unique cDNA reads from the same blood draw for two donors, one aged 18 to 29 and one aged 80 or older.

Study-wide conclusions, independent of this receptor: Estimates of total diversity based on one million sequenced T cells were regarded as lower bounds and as underestimates. A strong correlation was found between observed TCR beta diversity and the percentage of naive T cells measured by flow cytometry. Conclusive comparison of naive and antigen-experienced compartments was prevented by the profiling of bulk unsorted PBMCs. As age increased, observed TCR beta diversity per million T cells dropped in a roughly linear way, and a significant reduction was already evident by age 40. Compared with the aged group, more naive CD4+ T cells, fewer expanded clones and increased TCR diversity were shown by the long-lived group, suggesting age selection. Because the CMV infection status of the donors was unknown, age-related changes in expanded clonotypes may potentially have been confounded.

The method was 5' RACE. The data were produced on an Illumina HiSeq 2500. A second PCR of about 7 to 12 cycles was run with a J-beta primer mix and a sample-barcoded 5' primer. A unique molecular identifier was introduced onto each TCR beta cDNA molecule by a template-switch 5' adaptor carrying 12 random nucleotides. Each sample yielded at least 3 million CDR3-containing paired-end reads. The Mint cDNA synthesis kit, primed by a TRBC-specific oligonucleotide, was used to synthesize first-strand cDNA from all RNA. After uracil-DNA glycosylase treatment, a first 18-cycle PCR used universal primers M1SS and BC2_uni_R on all cDNA. In the source study's methods: Normalization of each sample was performed by random selection of 1 million high-quality reads, each carrying a distinct molecular identifier. Instead of being binned into consensus sequences, reads with shared molecular identifiers were discarded. MiTCR, run with a Q25 quality threshold and the strictest error-elimination algorithm, handled CDR3 identification, clonotype clustering and error correction. Lower-bound total TCR beta diversity was estimated with a nonparametric unseen species model using Euler transformation. The public reads were run again by TCRdb, first through fastp at Q25 and then through MiXCR, and only productive beta chains were kept. CDR3 protein sequences are deduplicated, and each keeps its most common genes and DNA. The authors' filters were not applied to this entry. This sample lists more than 900,000 distinct CDR3 sequences; roughly a quarter were detected once. Jointly, the top ten make up less than 0.85% of the sample.

Systemically healthy Caucasian individuals from Russia, some 40 in total and aged roughly 6 to 100 years, were included as donors. Roughly 11 milliliters of peripheral blood were drawn from each donor into EDTA-treated Vacutainer tubes. PBMCs were isolated by Ficoll-Paque density-gradient centrifugation, with at least 6 million obtained per sample. Total RNA was extracted from PBMCs with Trizol reagent, with at least 5.5 micrograms obtained per sample. The percentages of naive CD45RAhigh/CD27high T cells were determined by flow cytometry on a PBMC aliquot from every donor. The data also belong to a second study, concerning T cells of mothers and their children. The second publication reports: Donors were nine systemically healthy Caucasian individuals: three mothers and their six children. cDNA synthesis used all of the extracted RNA, with roughly 1.5 ug of RNA in each 15 ul reaction. In the second PCR, the M1S primer added sample barcodes and 2-4 random nucleotides. More than 8 million TCR beta CDR3 reads were obtained from each mother, and 2.5 million to 3.5 million reads were obtained from each child. Thymic selection shapes the output of TCR recombination in a similar way in related and unrelated pairs, and inherited differences have a minor effect. Related mother-child pairs always showed normalized repertoire overlap that was slightly higher than in unrelated mother-child pairs, though the difference was never significant. No persistent microchimeric T cell clones were found, with a detection sensitivity of 80 to 100 clones per million clonotypes. Deep NGS was used in the study to compare the TCR beta repertoires of mothers and children and to look for features that separate related mother-child pairs from unrelated individuals. On average, the children were about 12 +/- 4 years old, while the mothers were around 42 +/- 4 years old. Libraries were sequenced on Illumina HiSeq 2000 with 100+100 nt paired-end reads after adapter ligation with NEBNext reagents. Mother and child libraries were prepared a month apart and sequenced in separate runs to prevent cross-contamination. For each donor, somewhere between about 450,000 and 2,000,000 distinct TCR beta clonotypes were identified. Naive TCR beta clonotypes were estimated from low-frequency clonotypes matched to each donor's FACS-determined naive share, without sorting.

The receptor was derived from a girl aged 2 to 9 in good health. Sample: blood.

The encoded CDR3 is CASSLGGYSVYNEQFF. The DNA sequence follows: TGTGCCAGCAGCTTAGGGGGGTACTCCGTCTACAATGAGCAGTTCTTC. The sequence joins TRBV11-1 to TRBJ2-1; the D segment may tentatively be TRBD1 or TRBD2, each giving 5 matched bases. Measured from the cysteine to the phenylalanine, the CDR3 is 16 residues long. Left in the record is the CDR3 DNA by itself, 48 bases read in frame from the first base. V loses 1 base of germline sequence and J loses 3 bases, and the interval between the two ends is 13 bases. The germline V gene (reference sequence) specifies SGHAT as CDR1 and FQDESV as CDR2.